Below, 24 T cell receptor beta chains from the same sample are listed, as sequenced in a study of shared clonotypes between healthy human individuals. Positive CCR7 selection of CD45RO-negative cells yielded the naive CD8 cells, and terminally differentiated effector memory CD45RA+ cells were excluded. Only in-frame clones appear in the TCRdb table, and some are missing; sequencing was by immunoSEQ multiplex PCR. This sample yields approximately 600,000 clones, of which 95% are seen a single time; 0.11% belongs to the top ten. Sequenced input: naive CD8+ T cells sorted from blood. The receptors were sampled from a woman aged 25 to 39 in good health.

The V and J genes are TRBV5-4 and TRBJ2-3, with 7 bases matching TRBD1. This CDR3 has 14 amino acids. Germline CDR1 is SGHNT and CDR2 is YYREEE (reference sequence). V was pared by 4 bases and J by 4 bases, with 6 bases of the junction left unmatched. This CDR3 is CASSVQGSADTQYF. Here the CDR3 DNA reads TGTGCCAGCAGCGTACAGGGGTCAGCAGATACGCAGTATTTT. The full variable domain, its missing parts supplied by reference TRBV5-4 and TRBJ2-3, is ETGVTQSPTHLIKTRGQQVTLRCSSQSGHNTVSWYQQALGQGPQFIFQYYREEENGRGNFPPRFSGLQFPNYSSELNVNALELDDSALYLCASSVQGSADTQYFGPGTRLTVL.

The chain employs TRBV4-1 and TRBJ2-7, with D possibly TRBD2 on 6 matching bases. V was cut by 2 bases and J by 3 bases, with 14 bases left in between. The germline CDR1 and CDR2 sequences are MGHRA and YSYEKL. The CDR3 has 15 residues. The DNA for the CDR3 is TGCGCCAGCAGCCAAATCGGGAGTGCCTTCTACGAGCAGTACTTC. Translated: CASSQIGSAFYEQYF.

The chain couples TRBV6-4 to TRBJ2-7; D is ambiguous. CDR3 length: 11 residues. The germline V gene has CDR1 MRHNA and CDR2 SNTAGT. V shed 7 bases and J shed 4 bases, with 8 bases lying between them. The CDR3 DNA follows: TGTGCCAGCACAAAATTTTACGAGCAGTACTTC. Protein sequence: CASTKFYEQYF.

This chain uses TRBV19 with TRBJ1-6; no firm D call. The CDR3 extends over 18 amino acids. The V end was cut by 3 bases, the J end by 0 bases, with 15 bases between. The germline V gene encodes CDR1 LNHDA and CDR2 SQIVND (reference sequence). The CDR3 region has the DNA TGTGCCAGTAGTATTCAAAGTGGTAAGAGCTCCTATAATTCACCCCTCCACTTT. This translates into CASSIQSGKSSYNSPLHF.

The chain carries TRBV19 and TRBJ2-5; D may be TRBD1 (7 bases). Germline-derived CDR1 and CDR2 are LNHDA and SQIVND (reference sequence). V was cut by 4 bases and J by 5 bases, with 17 bases left in between. The CDR3 spans 15 residues. The CDR3 loop is CASSSGTAFVETQYF. In nucleotides, the CDR3 is TGTGCCAGTAGTAGCGGGACAGCTTTTGTGGAGACCCAGTACTTC. Together with reference TRBV19 and TRBJ2-5, the CDR3 gives the full variable domain: DGGITQSPKYLFRKEGQNVTLSCEQNLNHDAMYWYRQDPGQGLRLIYYSQIVNDFQKGDIAEGYSVSREKKESFPLTVTSAQKNPTAFYLCASSSGTAFVETQYFGPGTRLLVL.

The chain is built from TRBV20-1 and TRBJ2-5; a possible D gene is TRBD2 (6 bases). Trimming took 2 bases from V and 11 from J, leaving 12 bases between them. The CDR3 has 11 residues. Germline V gives CDR1 DFQATT, CDR2 SNEGSKA (reference sequence). The CDR3 DNA reads TGCAGTGCTAGACAGATAGCGGAACAGTACTTC. Translating gives CSARQIAEQYF.

This clone was detected a few times. Different DNA sequences within this sample yield the same CDR3. This sequence joins TRBV27 and TRBJ2-7, with D tentatively TRBD2 (5 bases). Germline V CDR1 and CDR2: MNHEY, SMNVEV (reference sequence). The CDR3 has 14 amino acids. V was shortened by 1 base and J by 1 base, with 8 bases between the two germline ends. CDR3 in DNA: TGTGCCAGCAGTTTATTGGCGGGTTCCTACGAGCAGTACTTC. This encodes CASSLLAGSYEQYF.

This clone is a singleton in its sample. This sequence joins TRBV6-1 and TRBJ2-1, with D unclear. V was clipped by 3 bases and J by 8 bases, with 14 bases between them. The CDR3 runs to 14 residues. CDR1 is MNHNS and CDR2 is SASEGT in the germline V gene. The CDR3 loop reads CASSEVLSFDEQFF. CDR3 coding DNA: TGTGCCAGCAGTGAGGTTCTTAGTTTCGATGAGCAGTTCTTC.

The chain employs TRBV27 and TRBJ2-5, with a weak D call TRBD2 (5 bases). The germline gives CDR1 MNHEY, CDR2 SMNVEV (reference sequence). V was clipped by 5 bases and J by 4 bases, with 17 bases between them. The CDR3 is made up of 15 amino acids. The CDR3 DNA sequence: TGTGCCAGCAGTCCCCGGGGAGTTGGCGGAGAGACCCAGTACTTC. It codes for CASSPRGVGGETQYF.

This chain links TRBV28 with TRBJ2-5, with 7 bases fitting TRBD2. From germline, CDR1 is MDHEN and CDR2 SYDVKM. V lost 9 bases, J lost 5 bases, and 6 bases stayed unmatched. There are 12 residues in the CDR3. The CDR3 coding sequence is TGTGCCAGTATGGGACTAATGGAGACCCAGTACTTC. This sequence encodes CASMGLMETQYF.

The chain is built from TRBV28 and TRBJ2-2; D is tentatively TRBD1 or TRBD2 (5 bases each). V was clipped by 4 bases and J by 7 bases, with 16 bases between them. Germline values: CDR1 MDHEN, CDR2 SYDVKM. CDR3 length: 15 amino acids. The CDR3 loop reads CASSSPGAGIGELFF. The CDR3 DNA reads as TGTGCCAGCAGTTCTCCCGGGGCCGGCATCGGGGAGCTGTTTTTT.

The chain employs TRBV28 and TRBJ1-5, with 7 bases fitting TRBD1. The CDR3 runs 14 residues. Germline-derived CDR1 and CDR2 are MDHEN and SYDVKM. Germline trimming cut 4 bases from V and 3 bases from J; bases unmatched to any gene: 3. The CDR3 sequence is CASSWGTDNQPQHF. CDR3 nucleotides: TGTGCCAGCAGTTGGGGGACAGACAATCAGCCCCAGCATTTT. The whole variable domain, remainder taken from reference TRBV28 and TRBJ1-5, is DVKVTQSSRYLVKRTGEKVFLECVQDMDHENMFWYRQDPGLGLRLIYFSYDVKMKEKGDIPEGYSVSREKKERFSLILESASTNQTSMYLCASSWGTDNQPQHFGDGTRLSIL.

The V and J genes are TRBV11-2 and TRBJ2-5; 7 bases fit TRBD2. The trim removed 3 bases at V and 2 bases at J, leaving 3 bases unmatched. Germline CDR1 and CDR2: SGHAT and FQNNGV. The CDR3 covers 14 residues. CDR3 in DNA: TGTGCCAGCAGCTTCGGTAGCGGGCAAGAGACCCAGTACTTC. This codes for CASSFGSGQETQYF.

As for this clone: The same CDR3 is also encoded by other DNA sequences in this sample. The chain employs TRBV27 and TRBJ2-3, with D perhaps TRBD1 or TRBD2 (6 bases each). The V gene lost 3 bases and the J gene lost 6 bases, with 10 bases spanning the gap. This CDR3 has 13 residues. CDR1 is MNHEY, CDR2 SMNVEV, per germline (reference sequence). This CDR3 reads CASSFRGPDTQYF. CDR3 DNA sequence: TGTGCCAGCAGTTTCCGGGGGCCTGATACGCAGTATTTT.

The chain couples TRBV4-1 to TRBJ2-3; tentative D call: TRBD1 (6 bases). The CDR3 length is 18 residues. In germline, CDR1 is MGHRA, CDR2 YSYEKL. The V gene lost 3 bases and the J gene lost 4 bases, with 23 bases spanning the gap. As DNA, the CDR3 is TGCGCCAGCAGCCAGACGGACAGCCTTGGACCTGGCGCAGATACGCAGTATTTT. Residues: CASSQTDSLGPGADTQYF.

This clone was seen just once. This chain uses TRBV9 with TRBJ2-3; possibly TRBD2 for D (8 bases). The CDR3 extends over 19 amino acids. V lost 0 bases to trimming and J lost 2 bases, with 22 bases between them. CDR1 SGDLS and CDR2 YYNGEE come from the germline V gene. CDR3 nucleotides: TGTGCCAGCAGCGTAGCAGGGGGGGAGGGACTAGGACCCACAGATACGCAGTATTTT. This sequence encodes CASSVAGGEGLGPTDTQYF. The variable domain in full, completed from reference TRBV9 and TRBJ2-3, reads DSGVTQTPKHLITATGQRVTLRCSPRSGDLSVYWYQQSLDQGLQFLIQYYNGEERAKGNILERFSAQQFPDLHSELNLSSLELGDSALYFCASSVAGGEGLGPTDTQYFGPGTRLTVL.

The genes are TRBV27 and TRBJ1-1, with TRBD1 matching over 7 bases. This CDR3 contains 13 residues. CDR1 is MNHEY and CDR2 is SMNVEV in the germline V gene (reference sequence). V lost 5 bases to trimming and J lost 4 bases; unmatched junction nucleotides: 4. Here the CDR3 reads CASSITGATEAFF. In DNA form, the CDR3 reads TGTGCCAGCAGTATAACAGGGGCCACTGAAGCTTTCTTT.

The rearrangement joins TRBV10-3 to TRBJ1-2; unclear D gene. Germline V gives CDR1 ENHRY, CDR2 SYGVKD. CDR3 length: 15 residues. V gave up 0 bases and J gave up 2 bases, with 10 bases separating them. CDR3 residues: CAISESLNENYGYTF. In nucleotides, the CDR3 is TGTGCCATCAGTGAGTCGCTCAATGAAAACTATGGCTACACCTTC.

The rearrangement joins TRBV7-9 to TRBJ2-3; TRBD2 matches at 9 bases. This CDR3 comprises 14 residues. V lost 4 bases and J lost 3; bases outside the gene matches: 2. CDR1 and CDR2 (germline): SEHNR, FQNEAQ (reference sequence). In DNA, the CDR3 is TGTGCCAGCAGCTATAGCGGGAGAACAGATACGCAGTATTTT. Protein product: CASSYSGRTDTQYF.

V and J are TRBV29-1 and TRBJ2-5, with 9 positions matching TRBD2. V was clipped by 5 bases and J by 1 base; unmatched bases: 2. CDR3 size: 13 residues. Looked up from germline, CDR1 is SQVTM and CDR2 is ANQGSEA. CDR3 sequence: CSVPGLAQETQYF. The DNA of the CDR3 is TGCAGCGTTCCGGGACTAGCCCAAGAGACCCAGTACTTC.

About this clone: The junction differs from germline at one of its ends, possibly a read error. The chain joins TRBV28 to TRBJ2-3; D may be TRBD1 or TRBD2 (6 bases each). The germline V gene encodes CDR1 MDHEN and CDR2 SYDVKM. The length of the CDR3 is 11 residues. The CDR3 DNA reads TGTGCCAGCACCTATGGGAACAGGGAGGATTTT. The encoded protein is CASTYGNREDF.

V usage is TRBV11-2 and J usage is TRBJ2-3; 7 bases align to TRBD2. With V trimmed by 5 bases and J by 3 bases, 17 bases remained unmatched. The CDR3 loop spans 18 amino acids. Germline V gene sequence: CDR1 SGHAT, CDR2 FQNNGV. CDR3 region: CASSNGVFVGGRTDTQYF. CDR3 coding DNA: TGTGCCAGCAGCAACGGGGTTTTCGTGGGAGGGCGGACAGATACGCAGTATTTT.

The genes are TRBV5-5 and TRBJ2-7, with 7 bases aligning to TRBD2. V lost 4 bases to trimming and J lost 1 base; unmatched junction nucleotides: 11. The CDR3 has 16 amino acids. Germline V gene sequence: CDR1 SGHKS, CDR2 YYEKEE (reference sequence). The CDR3 protein is CASSPRVLAESYEQYF. The DNA for the CDR3 is TGTGCCAGCAGCCCACGGGTTCTAGCGGAATCCTACGAGCAGTACTTC. Drawing the rest from reference TRBV5-5 and TRBJ2-7, the complete variable domain is DAGVTQSPTHLIKTRGQQVTLRCSPISGHKSVSWYQQVLGQGPQFIFQYYEKEERGRGNFPDRFSARQFPNYSSELNVNALLLGDSALYLCASSPRVLAESYEQYFGPGTRLTVT.

The chain couples TRBV1 to TRBJ2-2; TRBD2 is the table's D call, not checked against the DNA. TRBV1 is assigned pseudogene status. The length of the CDR3 is 16 residues. The CDR3 sequence is CTSSQRGVNNTGELFF. CDR3 nucleotide sequence: TGCACCAGCAGCCAGCGGGGAGTTAACAACACCGGGGAGCTGTTTTTT.